Shown below are 7 T cell receptor beta chains from a single sample sequenced in a study of esophageal squamous cell carcinoma under preoperative chemotherapy. TCRdb processed the PCR reads anew with MiXCR; each CDR3 protein has one entry. The repertoire includes about 18,000 distinct CDR3 sequences, about 45% of them detected once, and 25% to 30% sits in the top ten. The sample's time point: after preoperative PTX-NDP chemotherapy. This material was obtained from a patient given preoperative chemotherapy. The source of these receptors is a human donor with esophageal squamous cell carcinoma. The donor label of this sample is uncertain.

For this clonotype: One end of the junction does not line up with germline, which may come from a read error. This chain joins TRBV6-5 and TRBJ2-1; D might be TRBD2 (6 bases). The end of the DNA is better explained by TRBJ2-7, so the J call may be wrong. The CDR3 is 15 amino acids. Germline assignment: CDR1 MNHEY and CDR2 SVGAGI. The CDR3 here is CASSWRGLPIYEQYF. The CDR3 coding sequence is TGTGCCAGTAGTTGGCGGGGTCTCCCCATATACGAGCAGTACTTC.

The chain is built from TRBV7-2 and TRBJ2-3, with D possibly TRBD2 on 6 matching bases. The DNA end is a closer match to TRBJ2-5, so the J assignment may be wrong. Germline V CDR1 and CDR2: SGHTA, FQGNSA. The CDR3 loop spans 17 amino acids. The CDR3 sequence is CASRVVGSGSDPETQYF. The DNA of the CDR3 is TGTGCCAGCAGGGTAGTAGGTAGCGGCAGTGACCCAGAGACCCAGTACTTC.

V gene TRBV7-2 combines with J gene TRBJ2-3, with 8 bases lining up with TRBD2. The end of the DNA fits TRBJ2-7 better, so the J call may be wrong. The CDR3 runs 16 residues. Germline values: CDR1 SGHTA, CDR2 FQGNSA. The CDR3 bases are TGTGCCAGCAGCGCACCGGGGGGGGGGGGCAAAGATACGCAGTACTTC. Encoded protein: CASSAPGGGGKDTQYF.

DNA of the CDR3: TGTGCCAGCGGAAGCTCCGGGACAGGGATGTACGAGCAGTACTTC. Protein sequence: CASGSSGTGMYEQYF. The J gene is TRBJ2-7, the V gene TRBV6-1, with 9 bases matching TRBD1. The germline gives CDR1 MNHNS, CDR2 SASEGT. V dropped 8 bases and J dropped 4; count of bases not matched to a gene: 12. The length of the CDR3 is 15 residues.

Comments on this clonotype: Just one base apart from a much larger clone, this may be a read error. V and J are TRBV7-6 and TRBJ2-1, with TRBD2 identical over 8 bases. The J segment lost 10 bases and the V segment lost 4 bases, leaving 9 bases of the junction unmatched. This CDR3 comprises 14 residues. The germline gives CDR1 SGHVS, CDR2 FNYEAQ. The CDR3 loop is CASSSSGGSYEQFF. In DNA, the CDR3 is TGTGCCAGCAGCTCGTCGGGGGGGTCCTACGAGCAGTTCTTC.

This clonotype turned up a few times. This chain joins TRBV7-8 and TRBJ2-5; 10 bases match TRBD2. This CDR3 has 16 residues. The junction had 8 bases not matched to a gene; V was cut back by 3 bases and J by 4 bases. The V gene's germline CDR1 is SGHVS and CDR2 FQNEAQ. The chain's CDR3 is CASSFPLAGALETQYF. CDR3 coding DNA: TGTGCCAGCAGCTTCCCTCTAGCGGGGGCCCTAGAGACCCAGTACTTC.

In regard to this clonotype: An end of the junction does not agree with germline; a read error may underlie this. V gene TRBV12-3 or TRBV12-4 combines with J gene TRBJ2-2; 7 bases fit TRBD2. This CDR3 region has 15 residues. The CDR3 loop is CASSAGCGDYGELFF. Here the CDR3 DNA reads TGTGCCAGCAGTGCCGGGTGTGGGGACTACGGGGAGCTGTTTTTC.